Listed below are T cell receptor beta chains from one sample, sequenced in a study of regulatory T cells in long-lasting Graves disease. From the multiplex PCR reads, TCRdb called clonotypes with MiXCR, one entry per CDR3 protein. The sample includes just over 600,000 distinct CDR3 sequences, roughly 16% seen only once; the top ten take 15% to 20%. The data were also submitted as part of a second study, on T cells in Graves' hyperthyroidism and ophthalmopathy.

The source was peripheral blood mononuclear cells (PBMCs), collected at new diagnosis, from a patient treated with antithyroid drugs. The origin of the receptors is a woman in her twenties or thirties with Graves disease. CDR3s leave out the opening cysteine and the closing phenylalanine or tryptophan. Fields, in order: J gene, clone size, V gene, CDR3 protein. Rows give clone size only sometimes, using once, few, many, or a class for an expanded clone.

J gene: TRBJ1-6; clone size: NA; V gene: TRBV5-1; CDR3 protein: ASSPRGGLDNSPLH
J gene: TRBJ2-5; clone size: few; V gene: TRBV11-2; CDR3 protein: ASSPEVGGRGETQY
J gene: TRBJ2-5; clone size: few; V gene: TRBV20-1; CDR3 protein: SASPPPQETQY
J gene: TRBJ2-7; clone size: many; V gene: TRBV7-2; CDR3 protein: ASSPSSVGRANYEQY
J gene: TRBJ1-2; clone size: NA; V gene: TRBV28; CDR3 protein: ASSLGFRVGYT
J gene: TRBJ2-7; clone size: many; V gene: TRBV12-3/TRBV12-4; CDR3 protein: ASTLGPDRPLYEQY
J gene: TRBJ2-7; clone size: many; V gene: TRBV28; CDR3 protein: ASRQGAQKFYEQY
J gene: TRBJ1-6; clone size: many; V gene: TRBV28; CDR3 protein: ASSLWSSYNSPLH
J gene: TRBJ1-1; clone size: NA; V gene: TRBV29-1; CDR3 protein: SVEKLGTEAF
J gene: TRBJ1-3; clone size: once; V gene: TRBV29-1; CDR3 protein: SAELTGSGNTIY
J gene: TRBJ2-4; clone size: many; V gene: TRBV29-1; CDR3 protein: SVVTGDVIQY
J gene: TRBJ2-7; clone size: NA; V gene: TRBV29-1; CDR3 protein: SVGDYEQY
J gene: TRBJ1-3; clone size: NA; V gene: TRBV7-2; CDR3 protein: ASSSIPGHSYTIY
J gene: TRBJ2-5; clone size: few; V gene: TRBV2; CDR3 protein: ASSEALGGGETQY
J gene: TRBJ2-3; clone size: many; V gene: TRBV24-1; CDR3 protein: ATSDAASGTVDTQY
J gene: TRBJ1-1; clone size: many; V gene: TRBV30; CDR3 protein: ACDRWNTEAF
J gene: TRBJ2-2; clone size: NA; V gene: TRBV11-3; CDR3 protein: ASSRTGVWGKGDTGELF
J gene: TRBJ2-3; clone size: few; V gene: TRBV5-1; CDR3 protein: ASSPDRALSDTQY
J gene: TRBJ1-4; clone size: many; V gene: TRBV20-1; CDR3 protein: SALQLDNEKLF
J gene: TRBJ2-7; clone size: NA; V gene: TRBV20-1; CDR3 protein: SARDSGLAGEIYEQY
J gene: TRBJ2-1; clone size: NA; V gene: TRBV6-1; CDR3 protein: ASRLTLQGLSNEQF
J gene: TRBJ1-6; clone size: NA; V gene: TRBV28; CDR3 protein: ASSFTLISYNSPLH
J gene: TRBJ1-1; clone size: NA; V gene: TRBV20-1; CDR3 protein: SATLSRNTEAF
J gene: TRBJ1-5; clone size: many; V gene: TRBV28; CDR3 protein: ASGTAISNQPQH
J gene: TRBJ2-2; clone size: NA; V gene: TRBV5-4; CDR3 protein: ASLGLGENTGELF
J gene: TRBJ2-5; clone size: NA; V gene: TRBV10-3; CDR3 protein: AISEGTYQETQY
J gene: TRBJ1-2; clone size: NA; V gene: TRBV5-5; CDR3 protein: ASTFFDDSTIYGYT
J gene: TRBJ1-5; clone size: many; V gene: TRBV28; CDR3 protein: ASRVQGFGNQPQH
J gene: TRBJ1-1; clone size: many; V gene: TRBV11-2; CDR3 protein: ASRTWNTEAF
J gene: TRBJ2-7; clone size: few; V gene: TRBV20-1; CDR3 protein: SARDRIGTSYEQY
J gene: TRBJ2-7; clone size: NA; V gene: TRBV5-1; CDR3 protein: ASSETQGSQY
J gene: TRBJ2-1; clone size: many; V gene: TRBV20-1; CDR3 protein: SARGGTGLSYNEQF
J gene: TRBJ1-2; clone size: many; V gene: TRBV2; CDR3 protein: ASIVGAIYGYT
J gene: TRBJ2-7; clone size: NA; V gene: TRBV20-1; CDR3 protein: SARDGDRGSYEQY
J gene: TRBJ1-5; clone size: many; V gene: TRBV12-3/TRBV12-4; CDR3 protein: ASSPSVGFRQPQH
J gene: TRBJ2-2; clone size: few; V gene: TRBV24-1; CDR3 protein: ATSENKYDTGELF
J gene: TRBJ1-5; clone size: few; V gene: TRBV30; CDR3 protein: AWSGTGGGQPQH
J gene: TRBJ2-3; clone size: NA; V gene: TRBV20-1; CDR3 protein: SARGGVLLDTQY
J gene: TRBJ1-2; clone size: many; V gene: TRBV24-1; CDR3 protein: ATSDSDGPGGYT
J gene: TRBJ2-5; clone size: many; V gene: TRBV2; CDR3 protein: ASSEGGLAGETQY
J gene: TRBJ1-4; clone size: NA; V gene: TRBV20-1; CDR3 protein: SARDRRGENEKLF
J gene: TRBJ2-3; clone size: few; V gene: TRBV30; CDR3 protein: AWTRGASTDTQY
J gene: TRBJ1-4; clone size: NA; V gene: TRBV4-1; CDR3 protein: ASSQVGKVEEMRLF
J gene: TRBJ2-1; clone size: many; V gene: TRBV27; CDR3 protein: ASSLLGSSYNEQF
J gene: TRBJ2-1; clone size: few; V gene: TRBV2; CDR3 protein: ASSEALLGAGEQF
J gene: TRBJ2-1; clone size: few; V gene: TRBV19; CDR3 protein: ASSIKPGGSKVEQF
J gene: TRBJ2-7; clone size: many; V gene: TRBV18; CDR3 protein: ASSHLTGSTGDEQY
J gene: TRBJ1-1; clone size: NA; V gene: TRBV29-1; CDR3 protein: SVRDPTEAF
J gene: TRBJ2-7; clone size: NA; V gene: TRBV5-1; CDR3 protein: ASSLGEQQSYEQY
J gene: TRBJ1-1; clone size: many; V gene: TRBV18; CDR3 protein: ASSPTGYEAF
J gene: TRBJ2-3; clone size: NA; V gene: TRBV4-1; CDR3 protein: ASSQDRTTDTQY
J gene: TRBJ2-5; clone size: many; V gene: TRBV20-1; CDR3 protein: SAESGSGQETQY
J gene: TRBJ1-1; clone size: many; V gene: TRBV7-2; CDR3 protein: ASSWKDSTEAF
J gene: TRBJ1-4; clone size: NA; V gene: TRBV5-1; CDR3 protein: ASSLEANQLANENLF
J gene: TRBJ2-1; clone size: few; V gene: TRBV12-3/TRBV12-4; CDR3 protein: ASSPVGTGIHNEQF